This TCR beta chain was obtained from a study of blood T cell repertoires in COVID-19. V lost 4 bases, J lost 4 bases, and 8 bases stayed unmatched. The CDR3 contains 15 residues. Germline V gene lookup returns CDR1 SGHRS and CDR2 YFSETQ. Per the authors' pipeline: Researchers report that nucleated cell counts were estimated from reference gene primer amplification. Sequenced by immunoSEQ multiplex PCR; TCRdb stores in-frame clones only, minus some. The V and J calls and the clone size are those of that table, but D and trimming were determined from the DNA. The sample yields approximately 30,000 clones, almost 90% seen once.

The rearrangement joins TRBV5-1 to TRBJ1-1; 9 nucleotides line up with TRBD1. The source is a human donor in a cohort sampled during active COVID-19. Material: peripheral blood. In nucleotides, the CDR3 is TGCGCCAGCAGCCCCCGGACAGGGGCGCCCACTGAAGCTTTCTTT. It specifies CASSPRTGAPTEAFF.